One sample yielded the 15 T cell receptor beta chains listed below, sequenced in a study of a mutant IDH1 vaccine in newly diagnosed glioma. Time point noted: week 5, during vaccination. The content of each vaccine dose was 300 ug of mutant IDH1 20-mer peptide, and topical imiquimod accompanied it. Which antigens these TCRs recognize remains unknown. Measured with immunoSEQ multiplex PCR; TCRdb has only the in-frame clones, and not every one. Of 30,000 to 40,000 clones listed, about 80% are singletons. This sample comprised PBMCs, obtained from a glioma patient whose treatment included an IDH1 peptide vaccine. These receptors were taken from a man aged 30-40 years with glioma.

The V and J genes are TRBV7-9 and TRBJ2-6, with D perhaps matching TRBD1 (6 bases). Per germline, CDR1 SEHNR and CDR2 FQNEAQ (reference sequence). Trimming left V 6 bases short and J 2 bases short, with 17 bases between. The CDR3 has 17 amino acids. The CDR3 DNA follows: TGTGCCAGCAGTTATTCGACAGGCCACCCTGGGGCCAACGTCCTGACTTTC. Encoded protein: CASSYSTGHPGANVLTF.

This sequence joins TRBV6-6 and TRBJ2-7; TRBD2 is a possible D gene (5 bases). Looked up from germline, CDR1 is MNHNY and CDR2 is SVGAGI (reference sequence). The V and J ends lost 10 bases and 5 bases respectively, with 12 bases between them. The length of the CDR3 is 11 residues. The CDR3 coding sequence is TGTGCCACCAGCCGGGGTGACGAGCAGTACTTC. Amino acids: CATSRGDEQYF.

This sequence joins TRBV12-5 and TRBJ1-3; D perhaps matches TRBD1 (5 bases). This CDR3 spans 14 amino acids. With 1 base removed from V and 9 bases from J, the gap between germline ends came to 13 bases. Germline CDR1 reads LGHNT; CDR2 reads FRNRAP. CDR3 residues: CASGLGPQGGTIYF. The CDR3 region has the DNA TGTGCTAGTGGTTTGGGACCCCAGGGTGGCACCATATATTTT.

The chain employs TRBV6-5 and TRBJ2-7; possibly TRBD1 or TRBD2 for D (6 bases each). Per the germline V gene, CDR1 is MNHEY and CDR2 is SVGAGI. This CDR3 region has 15 residues. V was clipped by 0 bases and J by 5 bases, with 14 bases between them. DNA of the CDR3: TGTGCCAGCAGTTACTCCCGGGGGCGGTGGGACGAGCAGTACTTC. Amino acid sequence: CASSYSRGRWDEQYF.

The V and J genes are TRBV2 and TRBJ2-7; D is ambiguous. V lost 3 bases to trimming and J lost 0 bases, with 15 bases between them. CDR3 length equals 16 residues. The germline V gene has CDR1 SNHLY and CDR2 FYNNEI. The CDR3 loop is CASSDPRSAISYEQYF. The CDR3 region has the DNA TGTGCCAGCAGTGACCCTAGGAGCGCGATCTCCTACGAGCAGTACTTC.

The chain couples TRBV30 to TRBJ2-7; D possibly matches TRBD1 or TRBD2 (6 bases each). The CDR3 has 13 residues. Germline CDR1 is GTSNPN and CDR2 is SVGIG (reference sequence). The V end was cut by 1 base, the J end by 2 bases, with 9 bases between. In nucleotides, the CDR3 is TGTGCCTGGAGTGGGGGGGCTGCCTACGAGCAGTACTTC. This codes for CAWSGGAAYEQYF.

This chain connects TRBV7-7 to TRBJ2-2; unclear D gene. Germline CDR1 and CDR2: SSHAT and FNYEAQ (reference sequence). The CDR3 is 13 amino acids. V was trimmed by 5 bases and J by 6 bases, leaving 10 bases between them. CDR3 sequence reads: CASSPRSSGELFF. CDR3 nucleotides: TGTGCCAGCAGCCCCCGAAGTTCCGGGGAGCTGTTTTTT.

The rearrangement joins TRBV27 to TRBJ2-2; D is uncertain. The CDR3 totals 13 residues. The germline V and J ends were trimmed by 0 bases and 1 base, with 0 bases remaining between them. Germline CDR1 MNHEY, CDR2 SMNVEV (reference sequence). DNA for the CDR3: TGTGCCAGCAGTTTATCGAACACCGGGGAGCTGTTTTTT. Translation: CASSLSNTGELFF.

This clone has just a few counts. The chain is built from TRBV29-1 and TRBJ2-7; a possible D gene is TRBD2 (6 bases). Germline loops: CDR1 SQVTM, CDR2 ANQGSEA. The CDR3 consists of 11 residues. Trimming stripped 7 bases from V and 7 bases from J, with 14 bases between. CDR3: CSAWVGSEQYF. The CDR3 DNA is TGCAGCGCCTGGGTCGGGAGTGAGCAGTACTTC.

This clone was picked up one time. This chain links TRBV29-1 with TRBJ1-2, with D possibly TRBD1 on 5 matching bases. V dropped 5 bases and J dropped 0 bases, with 13 bases sitting between them. Looked up from germline, CDR1 is SQVTM and CDR2 is ANQGSEA. The length of the CDR3 is 14 residues. The CDR3 loop is CSVPDGDSNYGYTF. In DNA form, the CDR3 reads TGCAGCGTTCCCGACGGGGACTCTAACTATGGCTACACCTTC.

The rearrangement links TRBV6-1 to TRBJ2-7; 8 bases map to TRBD1. The junction had 13 bases not matched to a gene; V was cut back by 6 bases and J by 6 bases. In germline, CDR1 is MNHNS, CDR2 SASEGT. This CDR3 has 15 residues. Here the CDR3 DNA reads TGTGCCAGCAGACACCCCGGGACAGGTTCGCGCGAGCAGTACTTC. Translation gives CASRHPGTGSREQYF.

This chain joins TRBV5-1 and TRBJ2-3; D is ambiguous. Germline V gives CDR1 SGHRS, CDR2 YFSETQ. Trimming left V 1 base short and J 0 bases short, with 6 bases between. This CDR3 has 14 residues. CDR3 region: CASSLHGSTDTQYF. In DNA form, the CDR3 reads TGCGCCAGCAGCTTGCATGGAAGCACAGATACGCAGTATTTT.

The chain is built from TRBV23-1 and TRBJ1-1; D gene ambiguous. TRBV23-1 belongs to the ORF category, with a function that is uncertain. The CDR3 runs 12 residues. Deletions cut 6 bases from V and 1 base from J, with 6 bases between. CDR3 amino acids: CASRHPNTEAFF. The DNA of the CDR3 is TGCGCCAGCAGACACCCGAACACTGAAGCTTTCTTT.

The chain recombines TRBV6-1 with TRBJ2-1; 9 nucleotides match TRBD2. The trim removed 2 bases at V and 5 bases at J, leaving 4 bases unmatched. Germline CDR1 reads MNHNS; CDR2 reads SASEGT. The CDR3 has 15 amino acids. The CDR3 protein is CASSESAGGHNEQFF. As DNA, the CDR3 is TGTGCCAGCAGTGAATCGGCGGGAGGGCACAATGAGCAGTTCTTC.

The chain has TRBV2 and TRBJ1-5; TRBD1 matches 10 bases. V trimming: 6 bases; J trimming: 6 bases; junction bases outside the gene matches: 8. Germline loops: CDR1 SNHLY, CDR2 FYNNEI. This CDR3 is built from 15 residues. CDR3 DNA sequence: TGTGCCAGCAGCGCCGGACAGGGGGTCGTTCAGCCCCAGCATTTT. This translates into CASSAGQGVVQPQHF.